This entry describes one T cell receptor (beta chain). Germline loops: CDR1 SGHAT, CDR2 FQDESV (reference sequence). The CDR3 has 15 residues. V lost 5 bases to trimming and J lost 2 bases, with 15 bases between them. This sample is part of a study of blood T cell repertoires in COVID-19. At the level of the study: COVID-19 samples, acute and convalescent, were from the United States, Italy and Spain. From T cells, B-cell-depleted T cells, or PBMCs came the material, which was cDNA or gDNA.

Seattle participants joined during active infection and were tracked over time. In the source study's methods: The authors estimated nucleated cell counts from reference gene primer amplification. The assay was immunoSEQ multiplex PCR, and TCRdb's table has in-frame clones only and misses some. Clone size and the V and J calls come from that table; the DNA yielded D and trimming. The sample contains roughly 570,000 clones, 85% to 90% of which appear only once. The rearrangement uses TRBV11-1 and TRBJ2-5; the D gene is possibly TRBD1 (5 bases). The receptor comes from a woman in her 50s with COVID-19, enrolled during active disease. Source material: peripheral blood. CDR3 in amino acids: CASSPQALSQETQYF. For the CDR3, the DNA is TGTGCCAGCAGCCCACAGGCGTTATCTCAAGAGACCCAGTACTTC.